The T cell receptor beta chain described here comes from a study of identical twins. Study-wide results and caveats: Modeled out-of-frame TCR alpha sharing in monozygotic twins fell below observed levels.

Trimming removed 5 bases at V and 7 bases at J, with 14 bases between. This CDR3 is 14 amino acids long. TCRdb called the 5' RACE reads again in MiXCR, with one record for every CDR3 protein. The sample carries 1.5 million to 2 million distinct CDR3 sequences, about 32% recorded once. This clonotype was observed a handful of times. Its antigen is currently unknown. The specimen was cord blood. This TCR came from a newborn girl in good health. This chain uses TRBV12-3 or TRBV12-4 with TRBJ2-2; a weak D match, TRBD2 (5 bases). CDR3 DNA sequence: TGTGCCAGCAGTCCCGACTCCGGGATCGGGGAGCTGTTTTTT. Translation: CASSPDSGIGELFF.